This T cell receptor beta chain came from a study of blood T cell repertoires in COVID-19. The overall study: Samples came from the United States, Italy and Spain, spanning acute and convalescent COVID-19. PBMCs, B-cell-depleted T cells, or T cells were the source of the cDNA or gDNA that made up the material.

V was clipped by 6 bases and J by 5 bases; unmatched bases: 4. This CDR3 has 14 residues. Germline loops: CDR1 LNHDA, CDR2 SQIVND (reference sequence). Original methodology: It was from reference gene primer amplification that nucleated cell counts were estimated. Produced via immunoSEQ multiplex PCR; TCRdb's table is partial and in-frame only. V, J and clone size are those of that table, while D and trimming were read from the DNA. The sample includes roughly 220,000 clones, 80% to 90% seen only once; the top ten take about 3.8%. Membership in each cohort depended on participant-reported clinical history.

This rearrangement joins TRBV19 to TRBJ2-2; 9 bases are a match to TRBD1. The sequence came from a woman aged 35 to 49 with acute COVID-19. Sequencing was performed on PBMCs or T cells enriched from blood (not recorded which). CDR3 protein: CASRPTGGTGELFF. CDR3 nucleotides: TGTGCCAGTAGGCCGACAGGGGGAACCGGGGAGCTGTTTTTT.